Shown below are 30 T cell receptor beta chains from a single sample sequenced in a study of beta chain features in type 1 diabetes. Since all of the isolated RNA was reverse transcribed, expressed TCRB transcripts were what got sequenced. Assay used: immunoSEQ multiplex PCR; TCRdb lists only in-frame clones, some missing. Of 390,000 or so clones in the sample, over 11% were seen once. Sequenced sample: naive CD4+ T cells from blood. These TCRs come from a young man in good health.

The chain carries TRBV20-1 and TRBJ1-3, with D unresolved. With 5 bases removed from V and 4 bases from J, the gap between germline ends came to 3 bases. The CDR3 has 10 residues. Looked up from germline, CDR1 is DFQATT and CDR2 is SNEGSKA (reference sequence). CDR3 sequence reads: CSAHGNTIYF. CDR3 DNA: TGCAGTGCTCACGGAAACACCATATATTTT.

The gene calls are TRBV14 and TRBJ2-1, with 10 bases identical to TRBD2. The CDR3 consists of 17 residues. Germline V gene sequence: CDR1 SGHDN, CDR2 FVKESK. Trimming took 4 bases from V and 3 from J; bases not matched to a gene: 9. DNA of the CDR3: TGTGCCAGCAGCCGTTGGACTAGCGGCACAAACTACAATGAGCAGTTCTTC. It specifies CASSRWTSGTNYNEQFF.

The V call is TRBV19, the J call TRBJ2-7; D assignment may be TRBD1 or TRBD2 (6 bases each). Germline CDR1 reads LNHDA; CDR2 reads SQIVND (reference sequence). V lost 5 bases and J lost 2, with 13 bases in between. CDR3 length: 14 amino acids. The CDR3 loop is CASSETGRTYEQYV. DNA for the CDR3: TGTGCCAGTAGTGAAACAGGGAGGACCTACGAGCAGTACGTC.

A few counts support this clone. The chain is built from TRBV6-1 and TRBJ2-3, with 9 bases aligning to TRBD2. This CDR3 comprises 16 residues. Germline V lookup: CDR1 MNHNS, CDR2 SASEGT. The V and J ends lost 4 bases and 2 bases, in that order; junction bases with no gene match: 7. In DNA form, the CDR3 reads TGTGCCAGCAGTGTGACTAGCGGAGTAAACACAGATACGCAGTATTTT. Protein sequence: CASSVTSGVNTDTQYF.

The chain links TRBV19 to TRBJ1-1; D call uncertain. V lost 2 bases to trimming and J lost 1 base, with 8 bases between them. CDR3 size: 14 residues. Germline V gives CDR1 LNHDA, CDR2 SQIVND (reference sequence). This CDR3 reads CASSIWRENTEAFF. The DNA of the CDR3 is TGTGCCAGTAGTATATGGAGAGAGAACACTGAAGCTTTCTTT.

The J gene is TRBJ2-2, the V gene TRBV30; D uncertain. Germline CDR1 and CDR2: GTSNPN and SVGIG (reference sequence). V dropped 3 bases and J dropped 5 bases, with 10 bases sitting between them. The CDR3 consists of 13 residues. The CDR3 here is CAWRLIGTGELFF. The CDR3 DNA sequence: TGTGCCTGGAGATTGATTGGAACCGGGGAGCTGTTTTTT. Full variable domain (missing parts from reference TRBV30 and TRBJ2-2): SQTIHQWPATLVQPVGSPLSLECTVEGTSNPNLYWYRQAAGRGLQLLFYSVGIGQISSEVPQNLSASRPQDRQFILSSKKLLLSDSGFYLCAWRLIGTGELFFGEGSRLTVL.

There are a few counts of this clone. The CDR3 spells CASKIRDTAQETQYF. The CDR3 nucleotides read TGTGCCAGCAAAATAAGGGACACAGCCCAAGAGACCCAGTACTTC. The chain joins TRBV21-1 to TRBJ2-5; TRBD1, the D gene given by the table, was not confirmed from the DNA. TRBV21-1 is annotated as a pseudogene. This CDR3 spans 15 amino acids.

This clone was counted between two and nine times. V and J are TRBV5-6 and TRBJ2-1; 7 bases line up with TRBD2. V dropped 5 bases and J dropped 6; count of bases not matched to a gene: 14. CDR3 length equals 16 residues. Germline V gene data show CDR1 as SGHDT and CDR2 as YYEEEE. CDR3 nucleotides: TGTGCCAGCAGTCTGCGGCGGGGGACGAACTTCAATGAGCAGTTCTTC. This codes for CASSLRRGTNFNEQFF.

The rearrangement links TRBV20-1 to TRBJ1-1; D is uncertain. CDR1 DFQATT and CDR2 SNEGSKA come from the germline V gene (reference sequence). CDR3 size: 11 residues. With 5 bases removed from V and 2 bases from J, the gap between germline ends came to 6 bases. The CDR3 DNA is TGCAGTGCTCCGACAAACACTGAAGCTTTCTTT. Residues: CSAPTNTEAFF.

There are a few counts of this clone. V usage is TRBV29-1 and J usage is TRBJ2-2, with 11 positions matching TRBD2. The CDR3 contains 19 residues. The V and J ends lost 7 bases and 3 bases, in that order; junction bases with no gene match: 19. CDR1 and CDR2 from the germline V gene are SQVTM and ANQGSEA. CDR3 amino acids: CSASTGTSGALRDTGELFF. CDR3 nucleotide sequence: TGCAGCGCCTCGACCGGGACTAGCGGAGCTTTGCGAGACACCGGGGAGCTGTTTTTT.

This clone was detected a few times. The rearrangement joins TRBV29-1 to TRBJ1-2; no firm D call. The CDR3 contains 11 residues. V gave up 7 bases and J gave up 8 bases, with 14 bases separating them. Germline CDR1 and CDR2: SQVTM and ANQGSEA. The CDR3 DNA reads TGCAGCGGACTCGGCGCGGGCGGCTACACCTTC. Translated: CSGLGAGGYTF.

The chain uses TRBV10-3 and TRBJ2-5; TRBD1 might be the D (6 bases). Germline CDR1 is ENHRY and CDR2 is SYGVKD. V was shortened by 6 bases and J by 5 bases, with 19 bases between the two germline ends. The CDR3 is 15 amino acids. CDR3 bases: TGTGCCATCAGGGCACAGGGAAGGGGGATCGAGACCCAGTACTTC. Amino acid sequence: CAIRAQGRGIETQYF.

The V and J genes are TRBV9 and TRBJ2-5, with D perhaps matching TRBD1 (6 bases). The V end was cut by 0 bases, the J end by 4 bases, with 13 bases between. The CDR3 consists of 15 residues. The germline gives CDR1 SGDLS, CDR2 YYNGEE. The CDR3 coding sequence is TGTGCCAGCAGCGTAGCCTTACAGGGTCCAGAGACCCAGTACTTC. This gives the protein CASSVALQGPETQYF.

The V and J genes are TRBV18 and TRBJ1-1, with D unclear. The CDR3 sequence is 14 residues long. Germline CDR1 is KGHSH and CDR2 is LQKENI. Trimming removed 3 bases at V and 1 base at J, with 9 bases between. CDR3 protein: CASSPYASNTEAFF. The CDR3 nucleotides read TGTGCCAGCTCACCGTACGCCTCGAACACTGAAGCTTTCTTT.

V usage is TRBV2 and J usage is TRBJ2-2; possible D gene TRBD2, 5 bases. Germline V gives CDR1 SNHLY, CDR2 FYNNEI. V was pared by 6 bases and J by 7 bases, with 6 bases between. The CDR3 consists of 11 residues. The CDR3, as DNA: TGTGCCAGCAGGGAGGACGGGGAGCTGTTTTTT. Protein: CASREDGELFF.

This clone was counted a few times. The chain is built from TRBV13 and TRBJ2-7; TRBD2 agrees at 13 bases. V gave up 6 bases and J gave up 3 bases; unmatched junction bases: 2. This CDR3 region has 14 residues. The germline gives CDR1 PRHDT, CDR2 FYEKMQ (reference sequence). CDR3 DNA: TGTGCCAGCAGACTAGCGGGAGGGAACTACGAGCAGTACGTC. This translates into CASRLAGGNYEQYV.

There are a few counts of this clone. The J gene is TRBJ2-1, the V gene TRBV7-2, with 8 bases that match TRBD2. Germline values: CDR1 SGHTA, CDR2 FQGNSA. This CDR3 is 12 amino acids long. Trimming at V came to 2 bases and at J to 14 bases, leaving 5 bases not matched to a gene. CDR3: CASSLLAGTEFF. In nucleotides, the CDR3 is TGTGCCAGCAGCTTACTAGCGGGCACCGAGTTCTTC. Drawing the rest from reference TRBV7-2 and TRBJ2-1, the complete variable domain is GAGVSQSPSNKVTEKGKDVELRCDPISGHTALYWYRQSLGQGLEFLIYFQGNSAPDKSGLPSDRFSAERTGGSVSTLTIQRTQQEDSAVYLCASSLLAGTEFFGPGTRLTVL.

J is TRBJ2-3 and V is TRBV5-1; 10 bases fit TRBD2. V lost 5 bases to trimming and J lost 2 bases; unmatched junction nucleotides: 8. Germline CDR1 is SGHRS and CDR2 is YFSETQ. There are 16 residues in the CDR3. The CDR3 DNA follows: TGCGCCAGCAGTGGCGGTAGCGGGGGGCCCACAGATACGCAGTATTTT. Its protein is CASSGGSGGPTDTQYF.

This clone was seen a few times. V and J are TRBV9 and TRBJ1-2; D gene unclear. Trimming pared 3 bases from V and 4 bases from J, leaving 16 bases between. Germline V lookup: CDR1 SGDLS, CDR2 YYNGEE. The CDR3 consists of 15 residues. The CDR3 sequence: CASSGHQVSFYGYTF. The CDR3 DNA is TGTGCCAGCAGCGGGCATCAGGTCAGCTTCTATGGCTACACCTTC.

This clone has just one count. The chain combines TRBV2 with TRBJ1-4; D is unresolved. Germline V CDR1 and CDR2: SNHLY, FYNNEI. Trimming stripped 5 bases from V and 10 bases from J, with 17 bases between. CDR3 length equals 14 residues. The DNA of the CDR3 is TGTGCCAGCAGTTCCGATCGAAGACGGGGAAAACTGTTTTTT. As protein: CASSSDRRRGKLFF.

The rearrangement links TRBV30 to TRBJ1-5, with D perhaps TRBD1 (6 bases). CDR3 size: 13 residues. Germline V gene sequence: CDR1 GTSNPN, CDR2 SVGIG (reference sequence). The V gene lost 2 bases and the J gene lost 7 bases, with 12 bases spanning the gap. The CDR3: CAWSPEGVQPQHF. The CDR3 DNA is TGTGCCTGGAGTCCTGAGGGGGTCCAGCCCCAGCATTTT.

This clone was seen a few times. V gene TRBV29-1 combines with J gene TRBJ2-1; no reliable D call. The V and J ends lost 5 bases and 9 bases respectively, with 11 bases between them. Germline V gene lookup returns CDR1 SQVTM and CDR2 ANQGSEA. The CDR3 loop spans 11 amino acids. In DNA, the CDR3 is TGCAGCGTTAATTTCTCGAGTGAGCAGTTCTTC. It is translated as CSVNFSSEQFF.

This clone was found a few times. This chain uses TRBV6-1 with TRBJ2-7; D gene uncertain. The ends were cut back, 8 bases at V and 7 bases at J, with 12 bases in the middle. Germline values: CDR1 MNHNS, CDR2 SASEGT. This CDR3 spans 11 amino acids. In DNA, the CDR3 is TGTGCCAGCCCGCCTCGTGAGGAGCAGTACGTC. Translation: CASPPREEQYV.

The chain has TRBV7-9 and TRBJ2-7; D is possibly TRBD2 (5 bases). Trimming removed 4 bases from V and 12 bases from J, with 19 bases in between. Looked up from germline, CDR1 is SEHNR and CDR2 is FQNEAQ (reference sequence). This CDR3 region has 13 residues. CDR3 in amino acids: CASSSAPSRVRYF. The CDR3 bases are TGTGCCAGCAGCTCGGCGCCATCGAGGGTGCGGTACTTC.

This sequence joins TRBV9 and TRBJ2-1; TRBD2 might be the D (5 bases). The V gene lost 3 bases and the J gene lost 8 bases, with 9 bases spanning the gap. This CDR3 has 12 amino acids. The germline V gene encodes CDR1 SGDLS and CDR2 YYNGEE. Written as DNA, the CDR3 is TGTGCCAGCAGCGCCCTGAGGGATGAGCAGTTCTTC. This sequence encodes CASSALRDEQFF. Looking up the rest from reference TRBV9 and TRBJ2-1 gives the full variable domain: DSGVTQTPKHLITATGQRVTLRCSPRSGDLSVYWYQQSLDQGLQFLIQYYNGEERAKGNILERFSAQQFPDLHSELNLSSLELGDSALYFCASSALRDEQFFGPGTRLTVL.

The chain uses TRBV25-1 and TRBJ2-1, with 10 bases identical to TRBD1. Germline loops: CDR1 MGHDK, CDR2 SYGVNS. The CDR3 runs to 14 residues. The V gene end was trimmed by 8 bases and the J gene end by 6 bases; junction bases not matched to a gene: 7. The CDR3 here is CASLGQGSRNEQFF. Written as DNA, the CDR3 is TGTGCCAGCCTGGGACAGGGGTCGCGCAATGAGCAGTTCTTC.

This clone was seen a handful of times. The J gene is TRBJ2-7, the V gene TRBV7-9; no clear D gene. Looked up from germline, CDR1 is SEHNR and CDR2 is FQNEAQ (reference sequence). The CDR3 extends over 14 amino acids. Deletions cut 5 bases from V and 2 bases from J, with 13 bases between. DNA for the CDR3: TGTGCCAGCAGCCCCCGGGCCCTGGCCTACGAGCAGTACTTC. It is translated as CASSPRALAYEQYF.

The chain combines TRBV7-6 with TRBJ2-1; 8 positions agree with TRBD2. This CDR3 comprises 16 residues. The germline V gene has CDR1 SGHVS and CDR2 FNYEAQ. V lost 6 bases, J lost 0 bases, and 7 bases stayed unmatched. In nucleotides, the CDR3 is TGTGCCAGCAGACCATTAGCGGGAAGCTCCTACAATGAGCAGTTCTTC. Translating it yields CASRPLAGSSYNEQFF.

The sample holds a few counts of this clone. This chain connects TRBV7-6 to TRBJ2-2; D remains ambiguous. Germline CDR1 reads SGHVS; CDR2 reads FNYEAQ. The germline V and J ends were trimmed by 4 bases and 6 bases, with 6 bases remaining between them. This CDR3 contains 12 residues. CDR3 sequence reads: CASSSLAGELFF. The CDR3 DNA sequence: TGTGCCAGCAGCTCCTTAGCCGGGGAGCTGTTTTTT.

V gene TRBV5-1 combines with J gene TRBJ1-1; TRBD1 is a possible D gene (5 bases). The CDR3 runs to 13 residues. CDR1 is SGHRS and CDR2 is YFSETQ in the germline V gene. Trimming removed 3 bases at V and 2 bases at J, with 8 bases between. Here the CDR3 DNA reads TGCGCCAGCAGCTCGACAGAAAACACTGAAGCTTTCTTT. It codes for CASSSTENTEAFF.